The 10 T cell receptor beta chains below all came from one sample that was sequenced in a study of shared clonotypes between healthy human individuals. Produced via immunoSEQ multiplex PCR; TCRdb's table is partial and in-frame only. The sample records about 590,000 clones, less than 97% being singletons. CD45RO negativity and positive selection for CCR7 defined naive CD8 cells, a population that excluded terminally differentiated effector memory CD45RA+ cells. The specimen was naive CD8+ T cells sorted from blood. Receptors originate from a young woman in good health.

The V and J genes are TRBV7-8 and TRBJ2-3; a possible D gene is TRBD1 (6 bases). Between the trimmed V and J ends, which lost 5 bases and 6 bases, there was a span of 12 bases. Per germline, CDR1 SGHVS and CDR2 FQNEAQ. The CDR3 has 13 amino acids. The CDR3 DNA reads as TGTGCCAGCAGCGTGGGGACATTCGATACGCAGTATTTT. Translating gives CASSVGTFDTQYF. Looking up the rest from reference TRBV7-8 and TRBJ2-3 gives the full variable domain: GAGVSQSPRYKVAKRGQDVALRCDPISGHVSLFWYQQALGQGPEFLTYFQNEAQLDKSGLPSDRFFAERPEGSVSTLKIQRTQQEDSAVYLCASSVGTFDTQYFGPGTRLTVL.

This clone came up once. The V and J genes are TRBV9 and TRBJ2-1; the D is unclear. This CDR3 comprises 12 residues. Germline-derived CDR1 and CDR2 are SGDLS and YYNGEE. V gave up 0 bases and J gave up 6 bases, with 4 bases separating them. The CDR3: CASSVEVNEQFF. DNA for the CDR3: TGTGCCAGCAGCGTAGAGGTCAATGAGCAGTTCTTC.

The V and J genes are TRBV27 and TRBJ2-7; 9 nucleotides agree with TRBD1. The CDR3 consists of 17 residues. The V and J ends lost 5 bases and 3 bases, in that order; junction bases with no gene match: 14. Germline CDR1 and CDR2: MNHEY and SMNVEV (reference sequence). The CDR3 DNA reads TGTGCCAGCAGTCCCTCCCGAGGGACAGGGAACTACTACGAGCAGTACTTC. It translates to CASSPSRGTGNYYEQYF.

The chain employs TRBV2 and TRBJ1-2; 7 bases map to TRBD1. CDR3 size: 13 residues. Germline-derived CDR1 and CDR2 are SNHLY and FYNNEI. V trimming: 11 bases; J trimming: 3 bases; junction bases outside the gene matches: 9. This CDR3 reads CALKGTADYGYTF. The CDR3 coding sequence is TGTGCCCTTAAGGGGACAGCCGACTATGGCTACACCTTC.

The chain carries TRBV9 and TRBJ2-1, with TRBD2 matching over 9 bases. The CDR3 is 15 amino acids. CDR1 and CDR2 from the germline V gene are SGDLS and YYNGEE. V gave up 3 bases and J gave up 0 bases; unmatched junction bases: 1. CDR3 bases: TGTGCCAGCAGCGATAGCGGGAGCTCCTACAATGAGCAGTTCTTC. Translation: CASSDSGSSYNEQFF.

In its sample, this clone was seen once. The chain links TRBV5-8 to TRBJ1-1; D is possibly TRBD1 (6 bases). The germline V gene has CDR1 SGHTS and CDR2 YDEGEE. The CDR3 consists of 16 residues. Trimming took off 4 bases at V and 0 bases at J, with 16 bases between the two ends. This CDR3 reads CASSQQGGLMNTEAFF. DNA of the CDR3: TGTGCCAGCAGCCAACAGGGCGGTCTTATGAACACTGAAGCTTTCTTT.

The gene calls are TRBV2 and TRBJ1-5; unclear D gene. Germline V gene data show CDR1 as SNHLY and CDR2 as FYNNEI. Trimming took 3 bases from V and 4 from J, leaving 1 base between them. This CDR3 region has 11 residues. The CDR3 region is CASSENQPQHF. The DNA of the CDR3 is TGTGCCAGCAGTGAGAATCAGCCCCAGCATTTT. Looking up the rest from reference TRBV2 and TRBJ1-5 gives the full variable domain: EPEVTQTPSHQVTQMGQEVILRCVPISNHLYFYWYRQILGQKVEFLVSFYNNEISEKSEIFDDQFSVERPDGSNFTLKIRSTKLEDSAMYFCASSENQPQHFGDGTRLSIL.

The chain joins TRBV5-6 to TRBJ1-2; 8 bases line up with TRBD1. The CDR3 is 15 amino acids. CDR1 and CDR2 from the germline V gene are SGHDT and YYEEEE. V shed 4 bases and J 1 base; nucleotides not matched to a gene: 6. In DNA form, the CDR3 reads TGTGCCAGCAGCCCGGGACAGGTAGATAACTATGGCTACACCTTC. This sequence encodes CASSPGQVDNYGYTF.

The V call is TRBV7-6, the J call TRBJ1-4, with 9 bases fitting TRBD1. Germline CDR1 is SGHVS and CDR2 is FNYEAQ. J was trimmed by 8 bases and V by 5 bases; bases with no gene match: 15. This CDR3 comprises 17 residues. DNA of the CDR3: TGTGCCAGCAGCCCGAACAGGGGACAGGGACGGATGGAAAAACTGTTTTTT. This encodes CASSPNRGQGRMEKLFF.

The V and J genes are TRBV7-9 and TRBJ2-5; a weak D match, TRBD2 (6 bases). Trimming removed 4 bases from V and 5 bases from J, with 14 bases in between. This CDR3 is built from 14 residues. Germline CDR1 and CDR2: SEHNR and FQNEAQ (reference sequence). This chain's CDR3 is CASSWGDHRETQYF. In nucleotides, the CDR3 is TGTGCCAGCAGCTGGGGGGACCATAGGGAGACCCAGTACTTC.